This T cell receptor (beta chain) was documented in a study of blood T cell repertoires in COVID-19. J was trimmed by 2 bases and V by 3 bases; bases with no gene match: 3. The CDR3 is 14 amino acids. Germline V gene sequence: CDR1 MNHEY, CDR2 SMNVEV (reference sequence). Original processing notes: Amplifying reference gene primers gave estimates of nucleated cell counts. Assay used: immunoSEQ multiplex PCR; TCRdb lists only in-frame clones, some missing. V, J and clone size are taken as reported in that table, and D and trimming were inferred from the DNA itself. Of more than 200,000 clones in the sample, around 87% were seen once.

Sequencing input: peripheral blood. The chain carries TRBV27 and TRBJ2-7, with 8 bases aligning to TRBD1. The receptor's source is an older woman with COVID-19, enrolled during active disease. Here the CDR3 DNA reads TGTGCCAGCAGTTTCGACAGGGGCACCTACGAGCAGTACTTC. This translates into CASSFDRGTYEQYF.